These 29 T cell receptor beta chains originate from one sample sequenced in a study of T cells expressing NK-cell markers. TCRdb reprocessed the 5' RACE reads, keeping one entry per CDR3 protein, no DNA. This table lists 440,000 or so distinct CDR3 sequences. Sample: blood T cells: a sorted CD56 or NKG2C T cell subset, CD4+ or CD8+ T cells, or bulk PBMC T cells (not recorded which). Every receptor here comes from a woman between 18 and 69 years old in good health.

The chain couples TRBV9 to TRBJ2-1; absent DNA, TCRdb's TRBD1 call cannot be checked. The germline V gene encodes CDR1 SGDLS and CDR2 YYNGEE. This CDR3 is built from 13 residues. The CDR3 loop is CASSAGQLNEQFF.

The genes are TRBV15 and TRBJ2-7; absent DNA, TCRdb's TRBD2 call cannot be checked. The CDR3 extends over 16 amino acids. Per germline, CDR1 LNHNV and CDR2 YYDKDF (reference sequence). CDR3 in amino acids: CATSRAREVSYYEQYF.

The chain uses TRBV5-1 and TRBJ2-3. This CDR3 has 14 amino acids. Germline V gene lookup returns CDR1 SGHRS and CDR2 YFSETQ. CDR3 sequence: CASMRTETADTQYF.

The V gene is TRBV20-1, the J gene TRBJ2-1; the TCRdb D gene call, TRBD2, has no DNA to confirm it. Germline V gene sequence: CDR1 DFQATT, CDR2 SNEGSKA (reference sequence). There are 16 residues in the CDR3. This CDR3 is CSARDWSSGAYNEQFF.

The chain recombines TRBV4-3 with TRBJ2-3. Germline V CDR1 and CDR2: LGHNA, YSLEER. This CDR3 has 14 amino acids. CDR3 loop: CASSQTTLTDTQYF.

V usage is TRBV25-1 and J usage is TRBJ2-1. The CDR3 has 15 amino acids. Germline CDR1 MGHDK, CDR2 SYGVNS. The CDR3 sequence is CASSEVRSPYNEQFF.

The CDR3 protein is CSARDLWGEETQYF. This chain connects TRBV20-1 to TRBJ2-5; the D call of TRBD1 rests on TCRdb alone, since no DNA is present to check it. CDR1 and CDR2 (germline): DFQATT, SNEGSKA (reference sequence). This CDR3 contains 14 residues.

This chain connects TRBV6-4 to TRBJ2-5; no DNA is available, so the TRBD1 call from TCRdb remains unchecked. The CDR3 has 15 residues. Germline V gene lookup returns CDR1 MRHNA and CDR2 SNTAGT. CDR3 amino acids: CASSDSKQAQETQYF.

The chain employs TRBV7-8 and TRBJ1-2. The length of the CDR3 is 12 residues. The germline gives CDR1 SGHVS, CDR2 FQNEAQ. CDR3 loop: CASSLGVSGYTF.

Here the CDR3 reads CATSDPAYNYGYTF. V gene TRBV24-1 combines with J gene TRBJ1-2. The CDR3 has 14 amino acids. The germline V gene has CDR1 KGHDR and CDR2 SFDVKD.

The chain carries TRBV20-1 and TRBJ2-1. Germline-derived CDR1 and CDR2 are DFQATT and SNEGSKA (reference sequence). There are 16 residues in the CDR3. This CDR3 reads CSARELQRKAIHEQFF.

The chain employs TRBV20-1 and TRBJ2-2. Germline CDR1 DFQATT, CDR2 SNEGSKA (reference sequence). CDR3 size: 17 residues. The CDR3: CSARDLATLPNTGELFF.

V usage is TRBV14 and J usage is TRBJ1-1; absent DNA, TCRdb's TRBD1 call cannot be checked. Germline-derived CDR1 and CDR2 are SGHDN and FVKESK. CDR3 length: 15 amino acids. The chain's CDR3 is CASSLSPPRGTEAFF. Filled out from reference TRBV14 and TRBJ1-1, the complete variable domain reads EAGVTQFPSHSVIEKGQTVTLRCDPISGHDNLYWYRRVMGKEIKFLLHFVKESKQDESGMPNNRFLAERTGGTYSTLKVQPAELEDSGVYFCASSLSPPRGTEAFFGQGTRLTVV.

V usage is TRBV25-1 and J usage is TRBJ1-3. The germline V gene has CDR1 MGHDK and CDR2 SYGVNS. This CDR3 is built from 11 residues. CDR3 sequence: CASSVLNTIYF.

The chain carries TRBV28 and TRBJ1-4. The CDR3 sequence is 15 residues long. Germline V gene data show CDR1 as MDHEN and CDR2 as SYDVKM. The CDR3 sequence: CASSRRAEINEKLFF.

This CDR3 reads CAWSEGRTTGNTIYF. The V and J genes are TRBV30 and TRBJ1-3; TCRdb names TRBD1, which stays unverified in the absence of DNA. The length of the CDR3 is 15 residues. The germline V gene has CDR1 GTSNPN and CDR2 SVGIG (reference sequence).

The V and J genes are TRBV5-1 and TRBJ1-1; TCRdb outputs TRBD1, but without DNA this stays unchecked. CDR1 and CDR2 from the germline V gene are SGHRS and YFSETQ. The CDR3 is 13 residues long. The CDR3: CASSIKQGTEAFF.

The chain couples TRBV7-9 to TRBJ2-5. This CDR3 is built from 13 residues. CDR1 SEHNR and CDR2 FQNEAQ come from the germline V gene (reference sequence). The CDR3 protein is CASSLAYQETQYF.

The chain combines TRBV5-1 with TRBJ1-6; no DNA is available, so the TRBD1 call from TCRdb remains unchecked. The CDR3 is made up of 15 amino acids. CDR1 is SGHRS and CDR2 is YFSETQ in the germline V gene. CDR3 sequence reads: CASSPAGQGGSPLHF. The full variable domain, its missing parts supplied by reference TRBV5-1 and TRBJ1-6, is KAGVTQTPRYLIKTRGQQVTLSCSPISGHRSVSWYQQTPGQGLQFLFEYFSETQRNKGNFPGRFSGRQFSNSRSEMNVSTLELGDSALYLCASSPAGQGGSPLHFGNGTRLTVT.

The rearrangement joins TRBV28 to TRBJ2-1; TCRdb's D gene call, TRBD2, goes unchecked for lack of DNA. Germline V gene lookup returns CDR1 MDHEN and CDR2 SYDVKM. CDR3 length: 15 residues. The CDR3 spells CASSLSGRALYEQFF.

The CDR3 spells CASSLKGAVRAFF. The rearrangement uses TRBV12-3 or TRBV12-4 and TRBJ1-1; TCRdb names TRBD1, which stays unverified in the absence of DNA. The CDR3 runs to 13 residues.

The rearrangement links TRBV20-1 to TRBJ2-2; no DNA is available, so the TRBD1 call from TCRdb remains unchecked. The CDR3 loop spans 15 amino acids. Per germline, CDR1 DFQATT and CDR2 SNEGSKA (reference sequence). This chain's CDR3 is CSATPQGVNTGELFF.

This sequence joins TRBV12-3 or TRBV12-4 and TRBJ2-1; the D gene TCRdb calls, TRBD2, cannot be checked with no DNA. The CDR3 consists of 13 residues. CDR3 residues: CASSLGSGGEQFF.

J is TRBJ2-2 and V is TRBV24-1; the D gene TCRdb calls, TRBD1, cannot be checked with no DNA. The CDR3 totals 13 residues. Germline V lookup: CDR1 KGHDR, CDR2 SFDVKD. This CDR3 reads CATRDENTGELFF.

The chain links TRBV9 to TRBJ2-3; the TCRdb call, TRBD2, lacks DNA for checking. The CDR3 extends over 15 amino acids. The V gene's germline CDR1 is SGDLS and CDR2 YYNGEE. The CDR3 is CASSVGVSGTDTQYF.

CDR3 loop: CASSLGGVGYGYTF. The chain links TRBV5-1 to TRBJ1-2. Germline V gives CDR1 SGHRS, CDR2 YFSETQ. The length of the CDR3 is 14 residues.

The chain is built from TRBV7-9 and TRBJ2-5; TCRdb outputs TRBD1, but without DNA this stays unchecked. In germline, CDR1 is SEHNR, CDR2 FQNEAQ (reference sequence). The CDR3 contains 16 residues. CDR3 protein: CASSSYVGLQGETQYF.

V gene TRBV6-4 combines with J gene TRBJ2-3; TCRdb designates TRBD1, a call that cannot be tested without DNA. CDR1 is MRHNA, CDR2 SNTAGT, per germline. This CDR3 is 14 amino acids long. The CDR3 sequence: CASSDRLGADTQYF.

The genes are TRBV27 and TRBJ2-3; TCRdb selects TRBD1, and the lack of DNA leaves this call unchecked. The CDR3 length is 13 residues. The germline CDR1 and CDR2 sequences are MNHEY and SMNVEV (reference sequence). The CDR3 here is CASSWQGKGTQYF.